Listed here are 31 T cell receptor beta chains from one sample, sequenced in a study of shared clonotypes between healthy human individuals. Generated by immunoSEQ multiplex PCR, the TCRdb table keeps only in-frame clones and is missing some. The table has about 2.1 million clones, around 95% seen once; the top ten hold 1.5% to 2%. Naive-designated CD8 cells lacked CD45RO, were positively enriched for CCR7, and omitted terminally differentiated effector memory CD45RA+ cells. The material sequenced was naive CD8+ T cells from PBMCs. The receptors here all came from a young man in good health. Some clones in this sample may be carry-over from other donors' samples.

This chain uses TRBV7-9 with TRBJ2-5; tentative D call: TRBD2 (6 bases). Judging by the DNA end, TRBJ2-7 fits better; the J call may be wrong. The CDR3 totals 13 residues. Per germline, CDR1 SEHNR and CDR2 FQNEAQ (reference sequence). The CDR3, as DNA: TGTGCCAGCAGCCCCCGGGGGTCCTACGAGCAGTACTTC. It translates to CASSPRGSYEQYF.

The chain links TRBV6-1 to TRBJ1-2; D is ambiguous. This CDR3 comprises 13 residues. V lost 3 bases and J 5 bases, leaving 10 bases between the germline ends. Germline loops: CDR1 MNHNS, CDR2 SASEGT. The CDR3 is CASSDPGLYGYTF. DNA for the CDR3: TGTGCCAGCAGTGATCCCGGGTTATATGGCTACACCTTC.

The chain employs TRBV6-1 and TRBJ2-7; maybe TRBD2 (5 bases). There are 14 residues in the CDR3. Trimming stripped 4 bases from V and 0 bases from J, with 10 bases between. Germline CDR1 is MNHNS and CDR2 is SASEGT. CDR3 sequence: CASSGKGGSYEQYF. Here the CDR3 DNA reads TGTGCCAGCAGTGGAAAAGGAGGCTCCTACGAGCAGTACTTC.

This rearrangement joins TRBV27 to TRBJ2-5, with 8 bases matching TRBD2. The germline V gene encodes CDR1 MNHEY and CDR2 SMNVEV (reference sequence). Trimming removed 4 bases from V and 6 bases from J; junction bases left unmatched: 7. This CDR3 contains 14 residues. CDR3 bases: TGTGCCAGCAGTTACACGGGAGGGCGAAAGACCCAGTACTTC. Its translation: CASSYTGGRKTQYF.

The chain employs TRBV27 and TRBJ2-1, with 13 positions matching TRBD2. CDR1 and CDR2 from the germline V gene are MNHEY and SMNVEV (reference sequence). Losses at the gene ends were 4 bases for V and 2 bases for J; bases not matched to a gene: 11. The CDR3 spans 19 residues. CDR3: CASSSKTSGRPSTYNEQFF. CDR3 DNA sequence: TGTGCCAGCAGTTCCAAGACTAGCGGGAGGCCCTCCACCTACAATGAGCAGTTCTTC.

Only a few counts were recorded for this clone. The chain is built from TRBV7-9 and TRBJ1-2, with 7 nucleotides matching TRBD1. The CDR3 sequence is 16 residues long. After removal of 5 bases from V and 8 bases from J, the junction contained 17 bases not matched to a gene. CDR1 and CDR2 from the germline V gene are SEHNR and FQNEAQ (reference sequence). CDR3 DNA: TGTGCCAGCAGCCCCGCCGGGACAGCCCGACTCGGAGGCTACACCTTC. Translated: CASSPAGTARLGGYTF.

This rearrangement joins TRBV27 to TRBJ2-7; 8 positions match TRBD2. CDR1 and CDR2 from the germline V gene are MNHEY and SMNVEV (reference sequence). The CDR3 is 12 amino acids. The V and J ends lost 6 bases and 6 bases, in that order; junction bases with no gene match: 4. As DNA, the CDR3 is TGTGCCAGCAGAGGGACTAGGAGCGAGCAGTACTTC. Protein sequence: CASRGTRSEQYF.

This chain links TRBV5-4 with TRBJ2-1; 9 positions agree with TRBD2. Trimming took 5 bases from V and 5 from J; bases not matched to a gene: 5. The CDR3 consists of 14 residues. Looked up from germline, CDR1 is SGHNT and CDR2 is YYREEE (reference sequence). CDR3 DNA: TGTGCCAGCAGGACTAGCGGTCACCACAATGAGCAGTTCTTC. This encodes CASRTSGHHNEQFF.

About this clone itself: The junction does not match germline at one end; this may be a read error. This chain links TRBV6-4 with TRBJ2-1; D not certain. Germline CDR1 and CDR2: MRHNA and SNTAGT. This CDR3 contains 12 residues. CDR3 bases: TGTGCCAGCAGTTACTCGAACAATGAGCAGTTCTTC. Residues: CASSYSNNEQFF.

The chain combines TRBV7-9 with TRBJ1-1; D gene uncertain. V was pared by 5 bases and J by 0 bases, with 13 bases between. Germline assignment: CDR1 SEHNR and CDR2 FQNEAQ (reference sequence). CDR3 length equals 15 residues. CDR3 DNA: TGTGCCAGCAGCCCCCCGATTGGATTGAACACTGAAGCTTTCTTT. Translated, it gives CASSPPIGLNTEAFF.

V is TRBV27 and J is TRBJ2-7, with 8 bases that match TRBD2. Germline trimming cut 4 bases from V and 7 bases from J; bases unmatched to any gene: 9. Germline-derived CDR1 and CDR2 are MNHEY and SMNVEV (reference sequence). The CDR3 totals 14 residues. CDR3 residues: CASSSLLREGEQYF. The DNA of the CDR3 is TGTGCCAGCAGTTCGCTTCTCCGGGAGGGAGAGCAGTACTTC.

In the case of this clone: The sample has other DNA sequences that encode this CDR3 too. The J gene is TRBJ1-1, the V gene TRBV9; 7 bases agree with TRBD1. Trimming took 3 bases from V and 3 from J; bases not matched to a gene: 8. CDR3 length: 15 amino acids. CDR1 is SGDLS and CDR2 is YYNGEE in the germline V gene. Written as DNA, the CDR3 is TGTGCCAGCAGCGCTCGGGGGACAGTTGACACTGAAGCTTTCTTT. Protein sequence: CASSARGTVDTEAFF.

The rearrangement links TRBV5-8 to TRBJ2-7, with D perhaps TRBD1 or TRBD2 (5 bases each). The V gene's germline CDR1 is SGHTS and CDR2 YDEGEE. Trimming stripped 5 bases from V and 5 bases from J, with 14 bases between. This CDR3 has 13 residues. This chain's CDR3 is CASSYGRGDEQYF. The CDR3 DNA follows: TGTGCCAGCAGTTATGGGCGAGGGGACGAGCAGTACTTC.

The J gene is TRBJ2-7, the V gene TRBV4-1; TRBD1 might be the D (6 bases). The V end lost 0 bases, the J end lost 0 bases, and 12 bases lay between the germline ends. The CDR3 has 16 amino acids. From germline, CDR1 is MGHRA and CDR2 YSYEKL. In DNA form, the CDR3 reads TGCGCCAGCAGCCAAGATTTCGGCAGGGGCTCCTACGAGCAGTACTTC. This encodes CASSQDFGRGSYEQYF.

V gene TRBV25-1 combines with J gene TRBJ1-3, with TRBD1 identical over 7 bases. The germline V gene encodes CDR1 MGHDK and CDR2 SYGVNS. Trimming cost V 4 bases and J 2 bases; bases outside gene matches: 5. The CDR3 contains 15 residues. CDR3 in amino acids: CASSGEDRPGNTIYF. CDR3 nucleotide sequence: TGTGCCAGCAGTGGAGAGGACAGGCCTGGAAACACCATATATTTT.

Only one count was recorded for this clone. The chain employs TRBV4-3 and TRBJ2-7; either TRBD1 or TRBD2 may supply D (5 bases each). This CDR3 comprises 16 residues. Germline assignment: CDR1 LGHNA and CDR2 YSLEER. The V gene lost 4 bases and the J gene lost 7 bases, with 23 bases spanning the gap. The CDR3 DNA reads TGCGCCAGCAGCCCGAGGGGTGGCCCAAGTTTGAGGGAGCAGTACTTC. Its protein is CASSPRGGPSLREQYF.

The chain links TRBV19 to TRBJ2-1; TRBD1 matches 8 bases. After removal of 4 bases from V and 8 bases from J, the junction contained 13 bases not matched to a gene. Germline assignment: CDR1 LNHDA and CDR2 SQIVND (reference sequence). This CDR3 has 16 residues. The CDR3 sequence is CASSTWRDRRMDEQFF. For the CDR3, the DNA is TGTGCCAGTAGTACTTGGCGGGACAGGAGGATGGATGAGCAGTTCTTC.

The chain uses TRBV7-9 and TRBJ2-2; D is possibly TRBD2 (5 bases). Trimming left V 2 bases short and J 0 bases short, with 10 bases between. This CDR3 region has 16 residues. CDR1 and CDR2 (germline): SEHNR, FQNEAQ (reference sequence). The CDR3 loop is CASSLPAGPNTGELFF. CDR3 coding DNA: TGTGCCAGCAGCTTACCCGCGGGCCCGAACACCGGGGAGCTGTTTTTT.

The rearrangement joins TRBV9 to TRBJ2-7; D gene unclear. CDR3 size: 16 residues. The V end lost 3 bases, the J end lost 0 bases, and 16 bases lay between the germline ends. Germline CDR1 is SGDLS and CDR2 is YYNGEE. CDR3 in amino acids: CASSAGRTPSSYEQYF. The CDR3 DNA sequence: TGTGCCAGCAGCGCCGGCCGGACCCCGAGCTCCTACGAGCAGTACTTC.

On this clone: Other nucleotide sequences in the sample specify the same CDR3. This chain links TRBV9 with TRBJ2-3; TRBD2 matches at 12 bases. The length of the CDR3 is 15 residues. The V and J ends lost 0 bases and 4 bases, in that order; junction bases with no gene match: 0. CDR1 and CDR2 (germline): SGDLS, YYNGEE. Written as DNA, the CDR3 is TGTGCCAGCAGCGTAGGGACTAGCGGGGCAGATACGCAGTATTTT. It specifies CASSVGTSGADTQYF.

CDR3 protein: CASSLGLADTDTQYF. In DNA form, the CDR3 reads TGTGCCAGCAGCTTGGGACTAGCGGACACAGATACGCAGTATTTT. This chain joins TRBV7-9 and TRBJ2-3; TRBD2 aligns across 11 bases. V lost 3 bases to trimming and J lost 2 bases; unmatched junction nucleotides: 1. The V gene's germline CDR1 is SEHNR and CDR2 FQNEAQ (reference sequence). The CDR3 runs to 15 residues.

The chain carries TRBV7-9 and TRBJ2-2; tentatively, D is TRBD2 (6 bases). The V end was cut by 0 bases, the J end by 5 bases, with 10 bases between. The CDR3 is 15 residues long. Per the germline V gene, CDR1 is SEHNR and CDR2 is FQNEAQ (reference sequence). The CDR3 region has the DNA TGTGCCAGCAGCTTAGCGCAAGGGACTACCGGGGAGCTGTTTTTT. Translation: CASSLAQGTTGELFF.

The chain combines TRBV9 with TRBJ2-2; a possible D gene is TRBD1 (5 bases). CDR3 length: 14 amino acids. CDR1 and CDR2 (germline): SGDLS, YYNGEE. V was trimmed by 0 bases and J by 6 bases, leaving 9 bases between them. This CDR3 reads CASSVVQGSGELFF. Written as DNA, the CDR3 is TGTGCCAGCAGCGTAGTTCAGGGCTCCGGGGAGCTGTTTTTT.

The chain carries TRBV11-2 and TRBJ1-5, with 7 bases aligning to TRBD1. The CDR3 length is 14 residues. V gave up 5 bases and J gave up 3 bases; unmatched junction bases: 4. Germline lookup yields CDR1 SGHAT and CDR2 FQNNGV. In DNA, the CDR3 is TGTGCCAGCAGCCGGGGACAGACCAATCAGCCCCAGCATTTT. Translating gives CASSRGQTNQPQHF.

J is TRBJ2-7 and V is TRBV4-1; D is uncertain. The length of the CDR3 is 14 residues. Germline V lookup: CDR1 MGHRA, CDR2 YSYEKL. The ends were cut back, 4 bases at V and 0 bases at J, with 10 bases in the middle. The CDR3 DNA sequence: TGCGCCAGCAGCCCCACCTACTTCTCCTACGAGCAGTACTTC. The encoded protein is CASSPTYFSYEQYF.

The J gene is TRBJ1-5, the V gene TRBV27, with D possibly being TRBD1 (6 bases). CDR3 length: 13 amino acids. V was cut by 3 bases and J by 5 bases, with 8 bases left in between. CDR1 is MNHEY and CDR2 is SMNVEV in the germline V gene (reference sequence). In DNA, the CDR3 is TGTGCCAGCAGTTTGACAGGACATCAGCCCCAGCATTTT. Its translation: CASSLTGHQPQHF.

The chain combines TRBV9 with TRBJ2-7; a weak D match, TRBD2 (6 bases). CDR3 length: 14 residues. Germline CDR1 and CDR2: SGDLS and YYNGEE. Deletions cut 3 bases from V and 3 bases from J, with 13 bases between. This CDR3 is CASSAGLPFYEQYF. DNA for the CDR3: TGTGCCAGCAGCGCGGGACTCCCCTTCTACGAGCAGTACTTC. The whole variable domain, filled in from reference TRBV9 and TRBJ2-7, reads DSGVTQTPKHLITATGQRVTLRCSPRSGDLSVYWYQQSLDQGLQFLIQYYNGEERAKGNILERFSAQQFPDLHSELNLSSLELGDSALYFCASSAGLPFYEQYFGPGTRLTVT.

This rearrangement joins TRBV20-1 to TRBJ2-7; D ambiguous. CDR3 size: 11 residues. Between the trimmed V and J ends, which lost 4 bases and 2 bases, there was a span of 6 bases. CDR1 is DFQATT and CDR2 is SNEGSKA in the germline V gene (reference sequence). This CDR3 reads CSAKETYEQYF. As DNA, the CDR3 is TGCAGTGCTAAGGAGACCTACGAGCAGTACTTC.

J is TRBJ1-1 and V is TRBV4-1; D call uncertain. Germline V gene lookup returns CDR1 MGHRA and CDR2 YSYEKL. CDR3 length equals 14 residues. V lost 1 base to trimming and J lost 4 bases, with 10 bases between them. Written as DNA, the CDR3 is TGCGCCAGCAGCCAAGTCCGCCGCCCCACTGAAGCTTTCTTT. It yields the protein CASSQVRRPTEAFF.

This chain connects TRBV7-2 to TRBJ1-4, with a tentative D call TRBD1 (5 bases). CDR1 SGHTA and CDR2 FQGNSA come from the germline V gene. This CDR3 contains 15 residues. Deletions cut 2 bases from V and 8 bases from J, with 15 bases between. Here the CDR3 DNA reads TGTGCCAGCAGCTTACGCGGGGGAATCGGGGAAAAACTGTTTTTT. Translating it yields CASSLRGGIGEKLFF. Full variable domain (remainder filled in from reference TRBV7-2 and TRBJ1-4): GAGVSQSPSNKVTEKGKDVELRCDPISGHTALYWYRQSLGQGLEFLIYFQGNSAPDKSGLPSDRFSAERTGGSVSTLTIQRTQQEDSAVYLCASSLRGGIGEKLFFGSGTQLSVL.

The chain employs TRBV9 and TRBJ1-5; D unclear. CDR3 length: 13 amino acids. CDR1 is SGDLS, CDR2 YYNGEE, per germline. V dropped 1 base and J dropped 4 bases, with 6 bases sitting between them. For the CDR3, the DNA is TGTGCCAGCAGCGTATGGGAGAATCAGCCCCAGCATTTT. Its translation: CASSVWENQPQHF.